Listed here are 16 T cell receptor beta chains from one sample, sequenced in a study of shared clonotypes between healthy human individuals. Assay used: immunoSEQ multiplex PCR; TCRdb lists only in-frame clones, some missing. The table has about 480,000 clones, more than 65% seen once. Sequencing was carried out using PBMCs. These TCRs come from a woman in her 40s in good health. Some clones in this sample may be carry-over from other donors' samples.

The rearrangement links TRBV19 to TRBJ2-1; the D call may be TRBD1 or TRBD2 (5 bases each). The germline V and J ends were trimmed by 8 bases and 2 bases, with 22 bases remaining between them. This CDR3 contains 17 residues. The germline V gene has CDR1 LNHDA and CDR2 SQIVND (reference sequence). The CDR3 DNA is TGTGCCAGTCTCCCGGAGGTCGGGGCGCTGACCTACAATGAGCAGTTCTTC. Its translation is CASLPEVGALTYNEQFF.

The chain is built from TRBV14 and TRBJ2-1, with 8 bases fitting TRBD2. Trimming removed 4 bases from V and 12 bases from J; junction bases left unmatched: 8. Germline assignment: CDR1 SGHDN and CDR2 FVKESK. CDR3 size: 13 residues. The CDR3 coding sequence is TGTGCCAGCAGCCTCCTCGGGGGGGTGGGGCAGTTCTTC. This encodes CASSLLGGVGQFF.

The V and J genes are TRBV27 and TRBJ2-3, with 7 bases matching TRBD2. Germline-derived CDR1 and CDR2 are MNHEY and SMNVEV (reference sequence). V lost 2 bases to trimming and J lost 3 bases; unmatched junction nucleotides: 5. The CDR3 spans 15 residues. CDR3 nucleotide sequence: TGTGCCAGCAGTTTAAGAGGGAGGGTGACAGATACGCAGTATTTT. Translating gives CASSLRGRVTDTQYF.

The rearrangement uses TRBV11-2 and TRBJ2-1, with TRBD2 matching over 8 bases. CDR1 SGHAT and CDR2 FQNNGV come from the germline V gene. V was pared by 2 bases and J by 3 bases, with 3 bases of the junction left unmatched. The CDR3 is 15 amino acids. In DNA, the CDR3 is TGTGCCAGCAGCTTAACGGGAGGGAACTACAATGAGCAGTTCTTC. This codes for CASSLTGGNYNEQFF.

The genes are TRBV28 and TRBJ2-7; 13 bases fit TRBD2. The ends lost 4 bases at V and 7 bases at J; junction bases unmatched: 10. Germline V gives CDR1 MDHEN, CDR2 SYDVKM. The CDR3 totals 16 residues. CDR3 in DNA: TGTGCCAGCAGTTCCCCTGGGACTAGCGGGATTATTGAGCAGTACTTC. Translated: CASSSPGTSGIIEQYF.

The rearrangement links TRBV10-3 to TRBJ1-4; D perhaps matches TRBD1 (5 bases). The CDR3 is made up of 15 amino acids. Trimming left V 6 bases short and J 8 bases short, with 19 bases between. Germline V gene lookup returns CDR1 ENHRY and CDR2 SYGVKD. In DNA form, the CDR3 reads TGTGCCATCAGCGCCACAGGAAATGCTAGGGAAAAACTGTTTTTT. It translates to CAISATGNAREKLFF.

V usage is TRBV11-3 and J usage is TRBJ2-1; 12 bases agree with TRBD2. V lost 2 bases, J lost 4 bases, and 12 bases stayed unmatched. Germline V gene data show CDR1 as SGHNT and CDR2 as YENEEA. This CDR3 contains 19 residues. DNA for the CDR3: TGTGCCAGCAGCTTATGGGGACTAGCGGGTCTTGGAGCTTACAATGAGCAGTTCTTC. Translated: CASSLWGLAGLGAYNEQFF. The full variable domain, completed using reference TRBV11-3 and TRBJ2-1, is EAGVVQSPRYKIIEKKQPVAFWCNPISGHNTLYWYLQNLGQGPELLIRYENEEAVDDSQLPKDRFSAERLKGVDSTLKIQPAELGDSAVYLCASSLWGLAGLGAYNEQFFGPGTRLTVL.

The chain carries TRBV11-2 and TRBJ2-7; D gene unclear. Trimming took off 0 bases at V and 1 base at J, with 10 bases between the two ends. From germline, CDR1 is SGHAT and CDR2 FQNNGV. The CDR3 extends over 15 amino acids. The CDR3 nucleotides are TGTGCCAGCAGCTTAGATCCGGCCAGGTCCTACGAGCAGTACTTC. Amino acid sequence: CASSLDPARSYEQYF.

This chain uses TRBV9 with TRBJ2-7; D ambiguous. There are 14 residues in the CDR3. Trimming cost V 3 bases and J 3 bases, with 13 bases left between them. Germline CDR1 SGDLS, CDR2 YYNGEE. CDR3 in amino acids: CASSGTVHGYEQYF. DNA for the CDR3: TGTGCCAGCAGCGGAACAGTGCATGGCTACGAGCAGTACTTC.

The chain joins TRBV7-8 to TRBJ2-7; possible D gene TRBD1, 5 bases. This CDR3 has 15 residues. V lost 0 bases, J lost 1 base, and 10 bases lay in between. The germline gives CDR1 SGHVS, CDR2 FQNEAQ. The CDR3 here is CASSLAIRESYEQYF. DNA for the CDR3: TGTGCCAGCAGCTTAGCGATCAGGGAATCCTACGAGCAGTACTTC.

The table lists this clone with a count of one. J is TRBJ2-1 and V is TRBV6-4, with TRBD2 identical over 12 bases. The CDR3 length is 18 residues. CDR1 is MRHNA, CDR2 SNTAGT, per germline. With 0 bases clipped from V and 12 bases from J, the junction kept 15 bases outside the gene matches. CDR3 amino acids: CASSDSATGLAGRGGQFF. The CDR3 DNA is TGTGCCAGCAGTGACTCCGCAACCGGACTAGCGGGACGGGGGGGGCAGTTCTTC.

The CDR3 spells CASSPSSGVAGLNEQFF. DNA of the CDR3: TGTGCCAGCAGCCCGTCCTCGGGGGTAGCGGGACTCAATGAGCAGTTCTTC. The chain combines TRBV7-9 with TRBJ2-1, with 8 bases that match TRBD2. V dropped 5 bases and J dropped 6; count of bases not matched to a gene: 15. Germline V lookup: CDR1 SEHNR, CDR2 FQNEAQ (reference sequence). The CDR3 extends over 17 amino acids. The variable domain in full, completed from reference TRBV7-9 and TRBJ2-1, reads DTGVSQNPRHKITKRGQNVTFRCDPISEHNRLYWYRQTLGQGPEFLTYFQNEAQLEKSRLLSDRFSAERPKGSFSTLEIQRTEQGDSAMYLCASSPSSGVAGLNEQFFGPGTRLTVL.

This clone was observed a handful of times. The chain recombines TRBV9 with TRBJ2-3, with 12 bases lining up with TRBD2. Germline values: CDR1 SGDLS, CDR2 YYNGEE. The CDR3 runs 17 residues. The ends lost 4 bases at V and 3 bases at J; junction bases unmatched: 9. The CDR3 nucleotides read TGTGCCAGCAGCCCGGGAAGACTAGCGGGAGTTACAGATACGCAGTATTTT. This sequence encodes CASSPGRLAGVTDTQYF.

CDR3 region: CASSLGQLNEKLFF. The CDR3 coding sequence is TGTGCCAGCAGCTTGGGGCAGCTTAATGAAAAACTGTTTTTT. The chain has TRBV5-4 and TRBJ1-4; D is unclear. From germline, CDR1 is SGHNT and CDR2 YYREEE (reference sequence). This CDR3 comprises 14 residues. Trimming cost V 0 bases and J 4 bases, with 7 bases left between them.

The table lists this clone with a count of one. This chain joins TRBV4-2 and TRBJ2-2, with D possibly matching TRBD1 (5 bases). The CDR3 has 14 amino acids. Deletions cut 4 bases from V and 3 bases from J, with 9 bases between. The germline gives CDR1 LGHNA, CDR2 YNFKEQ. The DNA for the CDR3 is TGTGCCAGCAGCCGAGACAGCTACACCGGGGAGCTGTTTTTT. Protein sequence: CASSRDSYTGELFF.

The rearrangement joins TRBV10-3 to TRBJ1-2, with TRBD1 identical over 7 bases. CDR1 is ENHRY and CDR2 is SYGVKD in the germline V gene. The ends lost 4 bases at V and 3 bases at J; junction bases unmatched: 5. The CDR3 length is 14 residues. This CDR3 reads CAISVTGRDYGYTF. The CDR3 bases are TGTGCCATCAGTGTGACAGGGAGGGACTATGGCTACACCTTC.